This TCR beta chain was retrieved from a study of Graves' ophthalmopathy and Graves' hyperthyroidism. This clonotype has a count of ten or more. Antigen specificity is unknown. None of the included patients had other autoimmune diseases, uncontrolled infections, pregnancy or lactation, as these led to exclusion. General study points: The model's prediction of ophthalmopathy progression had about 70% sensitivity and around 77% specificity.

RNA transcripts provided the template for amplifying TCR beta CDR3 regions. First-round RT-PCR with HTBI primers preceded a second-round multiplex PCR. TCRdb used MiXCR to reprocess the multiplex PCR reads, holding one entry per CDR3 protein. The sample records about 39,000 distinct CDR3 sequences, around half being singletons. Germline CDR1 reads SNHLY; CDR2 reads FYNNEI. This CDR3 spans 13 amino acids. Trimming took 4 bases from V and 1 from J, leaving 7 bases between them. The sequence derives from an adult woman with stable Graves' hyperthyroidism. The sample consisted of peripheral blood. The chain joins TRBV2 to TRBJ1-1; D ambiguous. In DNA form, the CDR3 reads TGTGCCAGCAGTGGGGCAGGGAACACTGAAGCTTTCTTT. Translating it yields CASSGAGNTEAFF.